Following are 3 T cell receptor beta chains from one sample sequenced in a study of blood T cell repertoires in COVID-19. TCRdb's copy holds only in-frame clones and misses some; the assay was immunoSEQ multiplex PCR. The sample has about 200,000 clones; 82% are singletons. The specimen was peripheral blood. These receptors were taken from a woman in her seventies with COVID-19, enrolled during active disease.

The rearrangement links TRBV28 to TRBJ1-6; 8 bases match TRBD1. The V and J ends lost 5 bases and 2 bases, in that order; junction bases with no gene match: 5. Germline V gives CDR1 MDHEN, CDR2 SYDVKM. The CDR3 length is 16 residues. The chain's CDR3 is CASSTTGATYNSPLHF. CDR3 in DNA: TGTGCCAGCAGTACGACAGGGGCAACCTATAATTCACCCCTCCACTTT.

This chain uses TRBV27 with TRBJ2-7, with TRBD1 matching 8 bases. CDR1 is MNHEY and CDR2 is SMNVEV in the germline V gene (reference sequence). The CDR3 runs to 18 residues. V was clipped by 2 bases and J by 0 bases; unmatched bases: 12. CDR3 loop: CASSLKVPTGGYSYEQYF. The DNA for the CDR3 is TGTGCCAGCAGTTTAAAAGTCCCCACAGGGGGTTACTCCTACGAGCAGTACTTC.

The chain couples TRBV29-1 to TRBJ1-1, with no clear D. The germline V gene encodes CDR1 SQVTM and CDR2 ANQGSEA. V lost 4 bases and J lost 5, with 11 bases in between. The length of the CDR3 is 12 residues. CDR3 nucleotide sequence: TGCAGCGTTGCCCTCCGGGAAACTGAAGCTTTCTTT. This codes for CSVALRETEAFF.